Included here is one T cell receptor (beta chain) sequence, with context. Its antigen is still unknown. Sequencing of DNA taken from cultured CD4+ T cells relied on the Oncomine TCR Beta short-read assay. TCRdb called the PCR reads again in MiXCR, with one record for every CDR3 protein. The sample contains roughly 14,000 distinct CDR3 sequences, around 48% of which appear only once. These data belong to a study of vaccination and CD4 T cells after COVID-19. Points from the study as a whole: Only post-vaccination samples contained a median roughly 86% of the reactive clones in convalescent patients.

As for treatment: approximately 9-day PBMC culture with coronavirus spike peptide pools or control peptides (ViraFEST assay). CDR1 and CDR2 (germline): SQVTM, ANQGSEA. The CDR3 spans 12 residues. The sequenced sample was CD4+ T cells from blood, cultured in vitro. J is TRBJ2-2 and V is TRBV29-1; maybe TRBD2 (6 bases). The origin of this receptor is a human donor who had recovered from COVID-19. CDR3 amino acids: CGGVPNTGELFF. Here the CDR3 DNA reads TGCGGCGGGGTCCCGAACACCGGGGAGCTGTTTTTT.